These 25 T cell receptor beta chains were all obtained from the same sample, sequenced in a study of blood T cell repertoires in COVID-19 (TCRdb year 2020). The library was prepared using the immunoSEQ multiplex PCR assay. TCRdb retrieved this table from immuneACCESS and kept in-frame rearrangements only. Not all clones are present; in checked studies, unresolved V genes account for under half, and no reason is known for the remainder. A total of around 100,000 clones appear in this sample, approximately 80% of them only once. The top ten clones comprise around 8% of the sample. The sample consisted of peripheral blood. Receptor source: a woman in her thirties or forties with acute or convalescent COVID-19.

The rearrangement links TRBV7-3 to TRBJ1-1; TRBD1 matches at 7 bases. Germline CDR1 reads SGHTA; CDR2 reads FQGTGA. This CDR3 region has 13 residues. V was pared by 5 bases and J by 5 bases, with 5 bases of the junction left unmatched. As DNA, the CDR3 is TGTGCCAGCAGCACGACAGGGAAAACTGAAGCTTTCTTT. Encoded protein: CASSTTGKTEAFF.

The genes are TRBV5-5 and TRBJ2-2; 9 nucleotides agree with TRBD1. The CDR3 contains 16 residues. Germline values: CDR1 SGHKS, CDR2 YYEKEE (reference sequence). The ends lost 1 base at V and 3 bases at J; junction bases unmatched: 4. The DNA of the CDR3 is TGTGCCAGCAGCTTGCGGAGACAGGGGGACACCGGGGAGCTGTTTTTT. Translated: CASSLRRQGDTGELFF.

DNA of the CDR3: TGTGCCATCAGTGATTGGGGGGTCGAAGATACGCAGTATTTT. This encodes CAISDWGVEDTQYF. This chain uses TRBV10-3 with TRBJ2-3, with D possibly matching TRBD2 (6 bases). V lost 3 bases to trimming and J lost 5 bases, with 12 bases between them. The CDR3 is 14 amino acids. Per the germline V gene, CDR1 is ENHRY and CDR2 is SYGVKD.

This clone was observed a few times. The rearrangement joins TRBV27 to TRBJ1-2, with D perhaps TRBD1 (5 bases). This CDR3 spans 14 amino acids. CDR1 and CDR2 from the germline V gene are MNHEY and SMNVEV (reference sequence). V was shortened by 1 base and J by 2 bases, with 8 bases between the two germline ends. CDR3 residues: CASSLYRGNYGYTF. For the CDR3, the DNA is TGTGCCAGCAGTTTATATCGGGGGAACTATGGCTACACCTTC.

This clone was counted once. The chain carries TRBV4-3 and TRBJ2-5; D unclear. Trimming cost V 0 bases and J 7 bases, with 12 bases left between them. This CDR3 has 14 residues. From germline, CDR1 is LGHNA and CDR2 YSLEER. CDR3 DNA sequence: TGCGCCAGCAGCCAAGACGGCGGTTTGGGGACCCAGTACTTC. Protein sequence: CASSQDGGLGTQYF.

CDR3 sequence reads: CASGSTADTRIAFF. CDR3 nucleotide sequence: TGTGCTAGTGGCTCAACTGCTGACACTAGAATTGCTTTCTTT. This sequence joins TRBV12-5 and TRBJ1-1, with D unresolved. The CDR3 sequence is 14 residues long. V was clipped by 6 bases and J by 11 bases, with 22 bases between them. Germline assignment: CDR1 LGHNT and CDR2 FRNRAP.

In this sample, this clone turned up a few times. This rearrangement joins TRBV18 to TRBJ1-1; D ambiguous. With 4 bases removed from V and 2 bases from J, the gap between germline ends came to 14 bases. Germline values: CDR1 KGHSH, CDR2 LQKENI. There are 15 residues in the CDR3. CDR3 protein: CASSLGLPSNTEAFF. The CDR3 nucleotides read TGTGCCAGCTCACTTGGCCTCCCCAGTAACACTGAAGCTTTCTTT.

V gene TRBV4-1 combines with J gene TRBJ1-1; D not certain. Deletions cut 0 bases from V and 0 bases from J, with 20 bases between. From germline, CDR1 is MGHRA and CDR2 YSYEKL. This CDR3 contains 19 residues. The CDR3 sequence: CASSQESTRPWLMNTEAFF. The CDR3 DNA is TGCGCCAGCAGCCAAGAGTCCACTCGTCCTTGGTTGATGAACACTGAAGCTTTCTTT.

The chain has TRBV7-9 and TRBJ2-1, with D possibly TRBD1 on 6 matching bases. The V end lost 3 bases, the J end lost 8 bases, and 17 bases lay between the germline ends. Germline assignment: CDR1 SEHNR and CDR2 FQNEAQ (reference sequence). The CDR3 sequence is 15 residues long. This CDR3 is CASSFRQEKGDEQFF. For the CDR3, the DNA is TGTGCCAGCAGCTTTCGACAGGAGAAAGGCGATGAGCAGTTCTTC.

V and J are TRBV5-1 and TRBJ1-2, with D hard to call. CDR1 and CDR2 from the germline V gene are SGHRS and YFSETQ. This CDR3 region has 15 residues. Trimming stripped 4 bases from V and 1 base from J, with 14 bases between. The CDR3 region is CASSVGGGSNYGYTF. CDR3 sequence (DNA): TGCGCCAGCAGCGTGGGAGGAGGAAGTAACTATGGCTACACCTTC.

V is TRBV7-9 and J is TRBJ1-4; 10 positions agree with TRBD1. The CDR3 loop spans 14 amino acids. Germline CDR1 SEHNR, CDR2 FQNEAQ (reference sequence). Germline trimming cut 6 bases from V and 6 bases from J; bases unmatched to any gene: 4. The CDR3 DNA reads as TGTGCCAGCAGGTCCGGGACAGGGGATGAAAAACTGTTTTTT. The encoded protein is CASRSGTGDEKLFF.

This clone has a single count. The V and J genes are TRBV19 and TRBJ2-3; 10 positions match TRBD2. CDR1 is LNHDA and CDR2 is SQIVND in the germline V gene (reference sequence). The V segment lost 2 bases and the J segment 6 bases; nucleotides outside the gene matches: 2. The CDR3 consists of 14 residues. In DNA, the CDR3 is TGTGCCAGTAGTATAAGCGGGGGGGCCGATACGCAGTATTTT. Translation gives CASSISGGADTQYF.

The chain is built from TRBV7-2 and TRBJ2-1, with a possible D match to TRBD2 (6 bases). V dropped 3 bases and J dropped 9 bases, with 21 bases sitting between them. The CDR3 extends over 16 amino acids. CDR1 is SGHTA, CDR2 FQGNSA, per germline. As DNA, the CDR3 is TGTGCCAGCAGCTTCTCGCCCCGGGAAGTTAGCGGTGAGCAGTTCTTC. Its protein product is CASSFSPREVSGEQFF.

This clone turned up a few times. This chain joins TRBV18 and TRBJ2-1, with TRBD1 matching over 10 bases. From germline, CDR1 is KGHSH and CDR2 LQKENI. Losses at the gene ends were 4 bases for V and 3 bases for J; bases not matched to a gene: 6. The length of the CDR3 is 16 residues. CDR3 in amino acids: CASSQLGQGYYNEQFF. CDR3 bases: TGTGCCAGCTCACAATTGGGACAGGGGTACTACAATGAGCAGTTCTTC.

J is TRBJ2-6 and V is TRBV13; 11 bases are a match to TRBD1. V shed 2 bases, J shed 1 base, and the junction held 10 bases outside the gene matches. The CDR3 is 20 residues long. Germline CDR1 PRHDT, CDR2 FYEKMQ (reference sequence). This CDR3 reads CASSLRRTGGAFSGANVLTF. The CDR3 DNA reads TGTGCCAGCAGCTTACGCCGGACAGGGGGCGCTTTTTCTGGGGCCAACGTCCTGACTTTC.

CDR3: CASSRDQGEQYF. The DNA for the CDR3 is TGTGCCAGCAGCCGAGACCAGGGGGAGCAGTACTTC. The V call is TRBV14, the J call TRBJ2-7, with D maybe TRBD1 (6 bases). In germline, CDR1 is SGHDN, CDR2 FVKESK. The CDR3 totals 12 residues. The V gene lost 4 bases and the J gene lost 7 bases, with 11 bases spanning the gap.

To note about this clone: Mismatch with germline at one junction end may stem from a read error. V and J are TRBV9 and TRBJ2-1; D unclear. The germline V gene has CDR1 SGDLS and CDR2 YYNGEE. The CDR3 is 14 amino acids. As DNA, the CDR3 is TGTGCCAGCAGCCTCACCTTAGAGCCCAATAAGCAGTTCTTC. Protein product: CASSLTLEPNKQFF. The complete variable domain, with remaining parts taken from reference TRBV9 and TRBJ2-1, reads DSGVTQTPKHLITATGQRVTLRCSPRSGDLSVYWYQQSLDQGLQFLIQYYNGEERAKGNILERFSAQQFPDLHSELNLSSLELGDSALYFCASSLTLEPNKQFFGPGTRLTVL.

The rearrangement uses TRBV6-6 and TRBJ1-5; 7 bases line up with TRBD1. CDR1 is MNHNY and CDR2 is SVGAGI in the germline V gene (reference sequence). V gave up 5 bases and J gave up 7 bases; unmatched junction bases: 11. The length of the CDR3 is 15 residues. The chain's CDR3 is CASSDPTGLDQPQHF. CDR3 nucleotide sequence: TGTGCCAGCAGTGACCCGACAGGGTTGGACCAGCCCCAGCATTTT.

The chain is built from TRBV7-2 and TRBJ1-1; the match to TRBD1 covers 8 bases. The trim removed 1 base at V and 1 base at J, leaving 2 bases unmatched. This CDR3 region has 15 residues. CDR1 and CDR2 from the germline V gene are SGHTA and FQGNSA. CDR3 sequence reads: CASSLEGTGNTEAFF. In DNA form, the CDR3 reads TGTGCCAGCAGCTTAGAAGGGACAGGGAACACTGAAGCTTTCTTT.

V gene TRBV4-1 combines with J gene TRBJ2-3; unclear D gene. The V gene's germline CDR1 is MGHRA and CDR2 YSYEKL. The CDR3 contains 15 residues. V was pared by 6 bases and J by 0 bases, with 13 bases between. CDR3 DNA: TGCGCCAGCAGACCAGTACCGACTAGCACAGATACGCAGTATTTT. Translated: CASRPVPTSTDTQYF.

This chain connects TRBV6-1 to TRBJ1-1; no definite D call. The CDR3 loop spans 18 amino acids. Germline V lookup: CDR1 MNHNS, CDR2 SASEGT. V lost 0 bases to trimming and J lost 1 base, with 18 bases between them. CDR3 sequence (DNA): TGTGCCAGCAGTGAAGCTTTACGGGGTTTTAACCCGAACACTGAAGCTTTCTTT. Protein product: CASSEALRGFNPNTEAFF.

This chain links TRBV5-1 with TRBJ2-7; D perhaps matches TRBD2 (6 bases). The CDR3 length is 12 residues. CDR1 is SGHRS and CDR2 is YFSETQ in the germline V gene. V was clipped by 5 bases and J by 3 bases, with 9 bases between them. CDR3 DNA: TGCGCCAGCAGGGAGGGGCTCTACGAGCAGTACTTC. Encoded protein: CASREGLYEQYF.

The chain uses TRBV5-4 and TRBJ2-7; D is ambiguous. This CDR3 region has 13 residues. The V end was cut by 0 bases, the J end by 5 bases, with 9 bases between. Germline loops: CDR1 SGHNT, CDR2 YYREEE (reference sequence). This CDR3 is CASSLASGNEQYF. The DNA of the CDR3 is TGTGCCAGCAGCTTGGCCAGTGGCAACGAGCAGTACTTC.

The chain employs TRBV4-1 and TRBJ1-2; 8 nucleotides match TRBD1. CDR3 length: 15 amino acids. Germline V lookup: CDR1 MGHRA, CDR2 YSYEKL. With 4 bases clipped from V and 2 bases from J, the junction kept 6 bases outside the gene matches. The CDR3 spells CASSLQTGVNYGYTF. CDR3 sequence (DNA): TGCGCCAGCAGCCTACAGACAGGGGTCAACTATGGCTACACCTTC.

This clone was counted only a few times. This rearrangement joins TRBV4-1 to TRBJ1-5, with 8 positions matching TRBD1. This CDR3 spans 16 amino acids. The J segment lost 0 bases and the V segment lost 0 bases, leaving 1 base of the junction unmatched. Germline V lookup: CDR1 MGHRA, CDR2 YSYEKL. CDR3 amino acids: CASSQDRGHSNQPQHF. The CDR3 DNA sequence: TGCGCCAGCAGCCAAGACAGGGGGCATAGCAATCAGCCCCAGCATTTT.